Listed below are T cell receptor beta chains from one sample, sequenced in a study of blood T cell repertoires in COVID-19. Assay: immunoSEQ multiplex PCR; the TCRdb copy retains only in-frame clones and omits some. This table has over 200,000 clones, less than 85% appearing once. Sequenced: PBMCs or T cells enriched from blood (not recorded which). Receptor source: a man in his forties or fifties who had recovered from COVID-19. Both conserved end residues are part of each CDR3.

cdr3_length: 18
j_call: TRBJ2-7
v_call: TRBV7-9
cdr3_aa: CASSSGWTGDSLSYEQYF

cdr3_length: 14
j_call: TRBJ1-6
v_call: TRBV4-1
cdr3_aa: CASSQGDRDSPLHF

cdr3_length: 14
j_call: TRBJ2-7
v_call: TRBV30
cdr3_aa: CAWSVGGWFYEQYF

cdr3_length: 14
j_call: TRBJ1-2
v_call: TRBV3-1/TRBV3-2
cdr3_aa: CASSQEPGIRGYTF

cdr3_length: 14
j_call: TRBJ2-7
v_call: TRBV5-1
cdr3_aa: CASSLASRVYEQYF

cdr3_length: 15
j_call: TRBJ2-3
v_call: TRBV3-1/TRBV3-2
cdr3_aa: CASRTSGKISDTQYF

cdr3_length: 18
j_call: TRBJ2-1
v_call: TRBV5-1
cdr3_aa: CASTPAVGLAGVGNEQFF

cdr3_length: 15
j_call: TRBJ1-3
v_call: TRBV7-9
cdr3_aa: CASSLMRSGGNTIYF

cdr3_length: 13
j_call: TRBJ1-1
v_call: TRBV24-1
cdr3_aa: CATSEHDRSEAFF

cdr3_length: 13
j_call: TRBJ2-3
v_call: TRBV19
cdr3_aa: CASKPSGTGTQYF

cdr3_length: 19
j_call: TRBJ2-7
v_call: TRBV5-5
cdr3_aa: CASSLVGDKTGPPSYEQYF

cdr3_length: 14
j_call: TRBJ1-4
v_call: TRBV7-9
cdr3_aa: CASSQRDRDEKLFF

cdr3_length: 14
j_call: TRBJ2-5
v_call: TRBV29-1
cdr3_aa: CSVEDGRGGETQYF

cdr3_length: 14
j_call: TRBJ2-5
v_call: TRBV5-4
cdr3_aa: CASSPPWAQETQYF

cdr3_length: 18
j_call: TRBJ2-3
v_call: TRBV2
cdr3_aa: CASSASFRGGRLSDTQYF

cdr3_length: 16
j_call: TRBJ2-3
v_call: TRBV5-1
cdr3_aa: CASSAAGGTSTDTQYF

cdr3_length: 14
j_call: TRBJ1-2
v_call: TRBV2
cdr3_aa: CASSRQGGEYGYTF

cdr3_length: 14
j_call: TRBJ2-7
v_call: TRBV7-6
cdr3_aa: CASSFGGGRNEQYF

cdr3_length: 14
j_call: TRBJ2-6
v_call: TRBV7-3
cdr3_aa: CASSLRQPANVLTF

cdr3_length: 15
j_call: TRBJ1-1
v_call: TRBV5-6
cdr3_aa: CASSSTRDGGTEAFF

cdr3_length: 16
j_call: TRBJ1-3
v_call: TRBV6-6
cdr3_aa: CASSFPGGAFGNTIYF

cdr3_length: 12
j_call: TRBJ1-2
v_call: TRBV29-1
cdr3_aa: CSVERGGYGYTF

cdr3_length: 16
j_call: TRBJ2-1
v_call: TRBV5-1
cdr3_aa: CASSLAGGRRNIEQFF

cdr3_length: 13
j_call: TRBJ2-2
v_call: TRBV12-3/TRBV12-4
cdr3_aa: CASKSSGGMELFF

cdr3_length: 16
j_call: TRBJ2-1
v_call: TRBV7-3
cdr3_aa: CASSLTGLAEYNEQFF

cdr3_length: 19
j_call: TRBJ1-1
v_call: TRBV30
cdr3_aa: CAWSPPTGMLWERNTEAFF

cdr3_length: 15
j_call: TRBJ1-6
v_call: TRBV6-5
cdr3_aa: CASSLIGQGDSPLHF

cdr3_length: 14
j_call: TRBJ1-4
v_call: TRBV7-6
cdr3_aa: CASSKNAGNEKLFF

cdr3_length: 14
j_call: TRBJ1-2
v_call: TRBV2
cdr3_aa: CASSEATGFYGYTF

cdr3_length: 14
j_call: TRBJ1-5
v_call: TRBV29-1
cdr3_aa: CSVSMSVSNQPQHF

cdr3_length: 16
j_call: TRBJ2-3
v_call: TRBV4-1
cdr3_aa: CASSQDPVSGTDTQYF

cdr3_length: 15
j_call: TRBJ2-3
v_call: TRBV28
cdr3_aa: CASSLSLAGTDTQYF

cdr3_length: 12
j_call: TRBJ1-2
v_call: TRBV20-1
cdr3_aa: CSASQLIYGYTF

cdr3_length: 18
j_call: TRBJ2-1
v_call: TRBV18
cdr3_aa: CASSTTGTSGSSYNEQFF

cdr3_length: 17
j_call: TRBJ2-1
v_call: TRBV7-6
cdr3_aa: CASSQRTSGSSYNEQFF

cdr3_length: 13
j_call: TRBJ2-7
v_call: TRBV28
cdr3_aa: CASSLTEIYEQYF

cdr3_length: 15
j_call: TRBJ1-2
v_call: TRBV7-9
cdr3_aa: CASSSMKGQFYGYTF

cdr3_length: 14
j_call: TRBJ2-2
v_call: TRBV29-1
cdr3_aa: CSARGQGIAGELFF

cdr3_length: 15
j_call: TRBJ2-7
v_call: TRBV7-9
cdr3_aa: CASSKHGTGVYEQYF

cdr3_length: 17
j_call: TRBJ1-2
v_call: TRBV6-1
cdr3_aa: CASSELGSRALNYGYTF